These 10 T cell receptor beta chains were all obtained from the same sample, sequenced in a study of blood T cell repertoires in COVID-19. TCRdb's copy holds only in-frame clones and misses some; the assay was immunoSEQ multiplex PCR. In the table there are some 150,000 clones, over 75% of which are singletons. Sequences were obtained from peripheral blood. All receptors come from a woman aged 60-70 years with COVID-19, enrolled during active disease.

This clone has just one count. The J gene is TRBJ2-7, the V gene TRBV7-2; TRBD2 aligns across 10 bases. V lost 1 base, J lost 3 bases, and 9 bases stayed unmatched. The CDR3 totals 17 residues. Germline V lookup: CDR1 SGHTA, CDR2 FQGNSA. Here the CDR3 DNA reads TGTGCCAGCAGCTTAGTGGTGCTAGCGGGGGAAAACTACGAGCAGTACTTC. It codes for CASSLVVLAGENYEQYF.

The CDR3 spells CASSLVRDRGPGANVLTF. The CDR3 DNA sequence: TGTGCCAGCAGCTTGGTCAGGGACAGGGGGCCCGGGGCCAACGTCCTGACTTTC. The rearrangement links TRBV5-4 to TRBJ2-6; TRBD1 matches 12 bases. The CDR3 has 18 amino acids. CDR1 and CDR2 from the germline V gene are SGHNT and YYREEE (reference sequence). Germline trimming cut 0 bases from V and 4 bases from J; bases unmatched to any gene: 5.

The chain uses TRBV30 and TRBJ1-2; D is unresolved. CDR1 GTSNPN and CDR2 SVGIG come from the germline V gene (reference sequence). V was clipped by 3 bases and J by 3 bases, with 14 bases between them. CDR3 length: 14 residues. The CDR3 sequence is CAWRRGLPDYGYTF. DNA for the CDR3: TGTGCCTGGAGGAGAGGGTTGCCGGACTATGGCTACACCTTC.

The rearrangement links TRBV27 to TRBJ2-3; 7 bases line up with TRBD1. The CDR3 extends over 14 amino acids. Germline trimming cut 6 bases from V and 2 bases from J; bases unmatched to any gene: 5. CDR1 is MNHEY, CDR2 SMNVEV, per germline (reference sequence). For the CDR3, the DNA is TGTGCCAGCAGACACACAGGGGCCACAGATACGCAGTATTTT. This encodes CASRHTGATDTQYF.

V is TRBV23-1 and J is TRBJ2-2; D might be TRBD2 (5 bases). TRBV23-1 is filed as an ORF, its function uncertain. V shed 0 bases and J shed 1 base, with 12 bases lying between them. The CDR3 spans 17 residues. The CDR3: CASSQSGGIRNTGELFF. The CDR3, as DNA: TGCGCCAGCAGTCAATCAGGAGGCATACGGAACACCGGGGAGCTGTTTTTT.

V and J are TRBV3-1 (or the pseudogene TRBV3-2) and TRBJ2-1; 7 bases map to TRBD1. This CDR3 region has 14 residues. Germline CDR1 and CDR2: LGHDT and YNNKEL (reference sequence). V lost 4 bases to trimming and J lost 9 bases; unmatched junction nucleotides: 9. This CDR3 reads CASSLTWTGSEQFF. The CDR3 nucleotides are TGTGCCAGCAGCCTAACCTGGACAGGCAGTGAGCAGTTCTTC.

This clone showed up just a few times. The CDR3 loop reads CASSLTRNTEAFF. The CDR3 region has the DNA TGTGCCAGCAGCTTAACAAGGAACACTGAAGCTTTCTTT. The rearrangement uses TRBV7-9 and TRBJ1-1, with unresolved D. Germline V CDR1 and CDR2: SEHNR, FQNEAQ (reference sequence). CDR3 length: 13 residues. Trimming shortened V by 2 bases and J by 1 base, and 5 bases separated the two germline ends.

In DNA form, the CDR3 reads TGTGCCAGCTCACGGTCGCGGGGGAACACTGAAGCTTTCTTT. Translating gives CASSRSRGNTEAFF. The rearrangement links TRBV18 to TRBJ1-1; D gene uncertain. The CDR3 length is 14 residues. The germline V gene encodes CDR1 KGHSH and CDR2 LQKENI. The V end was cut by 4 bases, the J end by 1 base, with 10 bases between. Full variable domain (missing parts from reference TRBV18 and TRBJ1-1): NAGVMQNPRHLVRRRGQEARLRCSPMKGHSHVYWYRQLPEEGLKFMVYLQKENIIDESGMPKERFSAEFPKEGPSILRIQQVVRGDSAAYFCASSRSRGNTEAFFGQGTRLTVV.

The chain uses TRBV19 and TRBJ2-7, with a weak D call TRBD1 (6 bases). Germline V CDR1 and CDR2: LNHDA, SQIVND (reference sequence). This CDR3 contains 17 residues. V lost 3 bases to trimming and J lost 1 base, with 19 bases between them. This CDR3 reads CASSMDRKFSGSYEQYF. DNA for the CDR3: TGTGCCAGTAGTATGGACAGAAAATTCTCTGGTTCCTACGAGCAGTACTTC.

This clone was seen only once. The chain carries TRBV11-2 and TRBJ1-1; D not resolved. Trimming cost V 0 bases and J 1 base, with 6 bases left between them. Germline CDR1 is SGHAT and CDR2 is FQNNGV. The CDR3 sequence is 14 residues long. DNA for the CDR3: TGTGCCAGCAGCTTAGAAAGGAGGAACACTGAAGCTTTCTTT. Translating gives CASSLERRNTEAFF.